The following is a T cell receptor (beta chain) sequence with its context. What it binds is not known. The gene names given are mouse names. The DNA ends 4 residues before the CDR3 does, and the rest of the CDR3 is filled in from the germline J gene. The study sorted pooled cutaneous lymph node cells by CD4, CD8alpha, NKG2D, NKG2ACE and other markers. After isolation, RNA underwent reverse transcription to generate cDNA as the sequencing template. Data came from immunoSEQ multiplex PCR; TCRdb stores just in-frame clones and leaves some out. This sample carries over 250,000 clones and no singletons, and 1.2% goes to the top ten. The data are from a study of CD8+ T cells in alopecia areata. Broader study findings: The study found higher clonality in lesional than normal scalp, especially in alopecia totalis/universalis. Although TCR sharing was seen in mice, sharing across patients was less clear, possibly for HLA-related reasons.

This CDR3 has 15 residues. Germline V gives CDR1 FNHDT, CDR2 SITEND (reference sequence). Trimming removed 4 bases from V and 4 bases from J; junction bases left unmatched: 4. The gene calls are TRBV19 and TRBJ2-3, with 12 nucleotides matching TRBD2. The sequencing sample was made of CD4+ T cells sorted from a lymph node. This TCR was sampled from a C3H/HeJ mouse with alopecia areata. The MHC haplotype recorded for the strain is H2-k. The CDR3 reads CASSRLGGRPETLYF. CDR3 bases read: TGTGCCAGCAGTCGACTGGGGGGGCGCCCAGAA. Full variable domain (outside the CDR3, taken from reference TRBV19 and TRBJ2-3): GGIITQTPKFLIGQEGQKLTLKCQQNFNHDTMYWYRQDSGKGLRLIYYSITENDLQKGDLSEGYDASREKKSSFSLTVTSAQKNEMAVFLCASSRLGGRPETLYFGSGTRLTVL.